The present TCR beta chain was sequenced within a study of CD8 T cells in ankylosing spondylitis. Study-level results: Reportedly, disease-linked clones are significantly enriched in ankylosing spondylitis patients' matched synovial fluid. Past research had described some motif variants in reactive arthritis synovial fluid and blood. Characteristic of ankylosing spondylitis blood, it appeared, was a TCR beta motif comprising roughly eight highly homologous variants. Disease-linked clones bore a CD8+ phenotype, appearing relatively rarely in peripheral blood.

Quantitative 5'-RACE with molecular barcodes was used to make the TCR beta libraries. TCRdb fed the 5' RACE reads into MiXCR, producing one record per CDR3 protein. The sample yields some 700,000 distinct CDR3 sequences, 15% to 20% seen once. Concerning this clonotype: The antigen is not known.

This clonotype was sampled from a male donor with ankylosing spondylitis. The specimen was blood, either unsorted or a sorted T cell fraction (not recorded which).

The CDR3 spells CAIGGLAAYEQYF. CDR3 bases: TGTGCCATCGGAGGTCTAGCGGCATACGAGCAGTACTTC. V is TRBV10-3 and J is TRBJ2-7; 7 bases are a match to TRBD2. The CDR3 sequence is 13 residues long. Germline CDR1 and CDR2: ENHRY and SYGVKD. V trimming: 8 bases; J trimming: 4 bases; junction bases outside the gene matches: 8.